Sequencing of this TCR beta chain was carried out in a study of T-cell reconstitution after alpha-beta-depleted transplantation in children. V shed 3 bases and J 0 bases; nucleotides not matched to a gene: 4. CDR3 length: 15 amino acids. Germline lookup yields CDR1 DFQATT and CDR2 SNEGSKA (reference sequence). This clonotype was observed at least ten times. The TCRbeta library incorporated unique molecular identifiers. MiXCR, run by TCRdb on the PCR reads, gives a single entry per CDR3 protein. The sample lists roughly 89,000 distinct CDR3 sequences; 10% to 15% were seen once. The starting material was PBMCs from the stem cell graft donor, obtained from the stem cell graft. This clonotype was sampled from a human donor who donated a stem cell graft to a child with inherited bone marrow failure. The genes are TRBV20-1 and TRBJ2-7; 11 bases map to TRBD2. The CDR3 loop is CSARGLAGGSYEQYF. For the CDR3, the DNA is TGCAGTGCTAGGGGTCTAGCGGGAGGCTCCTACGAGCAGTACTTC.